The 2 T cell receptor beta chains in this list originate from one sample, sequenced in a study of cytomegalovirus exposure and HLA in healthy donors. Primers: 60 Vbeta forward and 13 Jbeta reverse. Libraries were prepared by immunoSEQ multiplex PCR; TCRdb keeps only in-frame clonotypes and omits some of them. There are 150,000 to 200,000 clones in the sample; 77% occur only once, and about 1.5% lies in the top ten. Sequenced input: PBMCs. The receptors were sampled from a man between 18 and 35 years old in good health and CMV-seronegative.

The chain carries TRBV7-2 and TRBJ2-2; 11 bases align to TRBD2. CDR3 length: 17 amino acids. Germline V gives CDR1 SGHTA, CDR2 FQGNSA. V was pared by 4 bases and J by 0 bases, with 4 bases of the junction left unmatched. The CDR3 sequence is CASSWGTSGPNTGELFF. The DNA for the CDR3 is TGTGCCAGCAGCTGGGGGACTAGCGGACCGAACACCGGGGAGCTGTTTTTT.

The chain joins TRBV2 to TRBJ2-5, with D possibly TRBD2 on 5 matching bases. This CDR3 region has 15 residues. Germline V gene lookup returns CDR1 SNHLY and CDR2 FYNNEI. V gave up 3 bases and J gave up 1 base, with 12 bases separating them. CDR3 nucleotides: TGTGCCAGCAGTGATGCACAGCGGTCCCAAGAGACCCAGTACTTC. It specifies CASSDAQRSQETQYF.